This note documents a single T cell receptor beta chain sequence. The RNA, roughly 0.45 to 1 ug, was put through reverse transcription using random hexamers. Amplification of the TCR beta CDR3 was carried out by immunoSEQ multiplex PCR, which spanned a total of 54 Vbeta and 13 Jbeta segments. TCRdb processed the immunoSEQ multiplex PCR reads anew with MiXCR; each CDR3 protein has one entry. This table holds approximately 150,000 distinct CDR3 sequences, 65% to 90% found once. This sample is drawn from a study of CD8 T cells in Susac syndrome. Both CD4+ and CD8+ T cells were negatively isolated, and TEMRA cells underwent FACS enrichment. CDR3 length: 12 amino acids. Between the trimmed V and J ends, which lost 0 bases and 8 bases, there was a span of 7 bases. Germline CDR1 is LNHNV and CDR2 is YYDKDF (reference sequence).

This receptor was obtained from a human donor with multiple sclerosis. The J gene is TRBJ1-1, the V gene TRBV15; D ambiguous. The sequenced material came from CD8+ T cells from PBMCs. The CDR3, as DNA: TGTGCCACCAGCAGAGATGACGGGGAAGCTTTCTTT. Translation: CATSRDDGEAFF.